The next 28 T cell receptor beta chains were all read from a single sample in a study of CD8 T cells in ankylosing spondylitis. TCRdb re-analysed the 5' RACE reads in MiXCR, keeping a single row per CDR3 protein. Here the sample spans some 340,000 distinct CDR3 sequences, roughly 15% being singletons. Sequenced sample: blood, either unsorted or a sorted T cell fraction (not recorded which). The receptors come from a male donor with ankylosing spondylitis or in good health (not recorded which).

This clonotype was counted a few times. The gene calls are TRBV7-2 and TRBJ1-6; the D is unclear. The germline V gene has CDR1 SGHTA and CDR2 FQGNSA. V lost 1 base and J 3 bases, leaving 7 bases between the germline ends. This CDR3 is built from 15 residues. The CDR3 spells CASSLDGLYNSPLHF. CDR3 bases: TGTGCCAGCAGCTTAGACGGGCTCTATAATTCACCCCTCCACTTT.

This clonotype has just a few counts. The V call is TRBV5-1, the J call TRBJ2-3; 9 positions match TRBD2. V shed 4 bases and J 4 bases; nucleotides not matched to a gene: 10. This CDR3 has 16 amino acids. CDR1 SGHRS and CDR2 YFSETQ come from the germline V gene. The CDR3 region has the DNA TGCGCCAGCAGCCACAGGGCGGGGGGGCCGGCAGATACGCAGTATTTT. Its translation is CASSHRAGGPADTQYF.

The chain has TRBV6-1 and TRBJ2-3; D might be TRBD2 (6 bases). The CDR3 is 17 amino acids. In germline, CDR1 is MNHNS, CDR2 SASEGT. Trimming removed 6 bases from V and 2 bases from J, with 21 bases in between. CDR3 sequence (DNA): TGTGCCAGCAGCCGCCAACCTCCGGGACTTCCCACAGATACGCAGTATTTT. Amino acids: CASSRQPPGLPTDTQYF.

The V call is TRBV4-2, the J call TRBJ2-1, with a weak D call TRBD2 (7 bases). From germline, CDR1 is LGHNA and CDR2 YNFKEQ. Trimming cost V 1 base and J 2 bases, with 15 bases left between them. This CDR3 region has 17 residues. CDR3 sequence reads: CASSQGVGGGAYNEQFF. The CDR3 nucleotides read TGTGCCAGCAGCCAAGGGGTAGGCGGGGGCGCCTACAATGAGCAGTTCTTC.

This clonotype was seen a few times. V and J are TRBV14 and TRBJ2-2; 7 nucleotides match TRBD1. V dropped 2 bases and J dropped 4; count of bases not matched to a gene: 4. This CDR3 contains 15 residues. The germline CDR1 and CDR2 sequences are SGHDN and FVKESK. CDR3 coding DNA: TGTGCCAGCAGCCAACGCCCAGGGGGCACCGGGGAGCTGTTTTTT. Translation: CASSQRPGGTGELFF.

This clonotype was detected only a few times. The J gene is TRBJ1-1, the V gene TRBV5-1; D gene ambiguous. Germline values: CDR1 SGHRS, CDR2 YFSETQ. V lost 0 bases and J 10 bases, leaving 10 bases between the germline ends. The CDR3 is made up of 12 amino acids. For the CDR3, the DNA is TGCGCCAGCAGCTTGGGCGGGGAAGCAGCTTTCTTT. Amino acids: CASSLGGEAAFF.

This clonotype has a handful of counts. V and J are TRBV5-1 and TRBJ2-7; TRBD1 aligns across 7 bases. Trimming removed 3 bases from V and 5 bases from J; junction bases left unmatched: 11. The CDR3 is 15 residues long. The germline CDR1 and CDR2 sequences are SGHRS and YFSETQ. The CDR3 region is CASSSQTGRGDEQYF. CDR3 DNA sequence: TGCGCCAGCAGCTCCCAGACAGGGCGAGGGGACGAGCAGTACTTC.

The CDR3 DNA is TGCAGCGCCGACGACAGTACCTACAATGAGCAGTTCTTC. Amino acid sequence: CSADDSTYNEQFF. The V call is TRBV29-1, the J call TRBJ2-1; a weak D match, TRBD1 (5 bases). The germline V and J ends were trimmed by 7 bases and 2 bases, with 12 bases remaining between them. The germline V gene has CDR1 SQVTM and CDR2 ANQGSEA. This CDR3 spans 13 amino acids.

This clonotype was recorded a few times. This chain connects TRBV6-1 to TRBJ2-2, with 9 bases identical to TRBD1. In germline, CDR1 is MNHNS, CDR2 SASEGT. There are 14 residues in the CDR3. J gave up 5 bases and V 9 bases, and 7 bases lay outside the gene matches. CDR3 DNA: TGTGCCAGTTGGGACAGGGTAAAGACCGGGGAGCTGTTTTTT. Translating it yields CASWDRVKTGELFF.

The chain joins TRBV2 to TRBJ2-2, with TRBD2 identical over 9 bases. Trimming at V came to 9 bases and at J to 6 bases, leaving 11 bases not matched to a gene. Germline V gene data show CDR1 as SNHLY and CDR2 as FYNNEI. The CDR3 has 15 amino acids. The CDR3 DNA is TGTGCCAGGGGAAGCAGCGGGGGGACCCCCGGGGAGCTGTTTTTT. Protein product: CARGSSGGTPGELFF.

The table lists this clonotype with many counts. The chain carries TRBV6-5 and TRBJ1-5, with 8 bases aligning to TRBD1. Germline assignment: CDR1 MNHEY and CDR2 SVGAGI. Germline trimming cut 4 bases from V and 6 bases from J; bases unmatched to any gene: 5. The CDR3 is 14 residues long. In nucleotides, the CDR3 is TGTGCCAGCAGTTTACAGGGGGATATTCAGCCCCAGCATTTT. It encodes CASSLQGDIQPQHF.

The table lists this clonotype with a few counts. The chain carries TRBV27 and TRBJ1-2; weak D call: TRBD1 (5 bases). There are 13 residues in the CDR3. Trimming cost V 8 bases and J 5 bases, with 15 bases left between them. The germline V gene encodes CDR1 MNHEY and CDR2 SMNVEV (reference sequence). The CDR3 protein is CASARGPEYGYTF. The CDR3 DNA sequence: TGTGCCAGCGCCCGGGGACCCGAGTATGGCTACACCTTC.

The V and J genes are TRBV4-2 and TRBJ2-7; 7 bases map to TRBD1. V shed 2 bases, J shed 0 bases, and the junction held 7 bases outside the gene matches. The CDR3 is 16 residues long. Germline V CDR1 and CDR2: LGHNA, YNFKEQ. The CDR3 reads CASSQRDGTDSYEQYF. In DNA, the CDR3 is TGTGCCAGCAGCCAAAGGGACGGGACAGACTCCTACGAGCAGTACTTC.

This clonotype was seen only a few times. The rearrangement joins TRBV7-2 to TRBJ2-1, with TRBD2 matching 8 bases. The CDR3 has 15 residues. After removal of 1 base from V and 7 bases from J, the junction contained 6 bases not matched to a gene. CDR1 is SGHTA and CDR2 is FQGNSA in the germline V gene. The CDR3 DNA is TGTGCCAGCAGCTTAGAGAGCGGGAGTGCGAATGAGCAGTTCTTC. Protein product: CASSLESGSANEQFF.

This clonotype has at least ten counts. The rearrangement links TRBV10-1 to TRBJ2-3, with D perhaps TRBD1 or TRBD2 (5 bases each). With 1 base removed from V and 11 bases from J, the gap between germline ends came to 13 bases. Germline V gives CDR1 WNHNN, CDR2 SYGVQD (reference sequence). The CDR3 extends over 13 amino acids. The CDR3 DNA reads as TGCGCCAGCAGTGAGTTACGGGGCGGAGGGCAGTATTTT. It is translated as CASSELRGGGQYF.

This chain uses TRBV5-6 with TRBJ2-2; 8 bases agree with TRBD2. The J segment lost 3 bases and the V segment lost 0 bases, leaving 7 bases of the junction unmatched. The CDR3 contains 17 residues. Germline CDR1 SGHDT, CDR2 YYEEEE. The DNA of the CDR3 is TGTGCCAGCAGCTTGGGACGGGGGGGGTCGTACACCGGGGAGCTGTTTTTT. Encoded protein: CASSLGRGGSYTGELFF.

V is TRBV5-1 and J is TRBJ1-4; tentative D call: TRBD1 (5 bases). Germline V gene sequence: CDR1 SGHRS, CDR2 YFSETQ. Trimming removed 4 bases from V and 7 bases from J, with 17 bases in between. CDR3 size: 15 residues. The CDR3 is CASSERVEGFEKLFF. The DNA for the CDR3 is TGCGCCAGCAGCGAAAGAGTAGAGGGGTTTGAAAAACTGTTTTTT. The full variable domain, its missing parts supplied by reference TRBV5-1 and TRBJ1-4, is KAGVTQTPRYLIKTRGQQVTLSCSPISGHRSVSWYQQTPGQGLQFLFEYFSETQRNKGNFPGRFSGRQFSNSRSEMNVSTLELGDSALYLCASSERVEGFEKLFFGSGTQLSVL.

This clonotype was recorded a few times. This chain uses TRBV5-6 with TRBJ2-5; the D gene is possibly TRBD2 (5 bases). The germline V gene has CDR1 SGHDT and CDR2 YYEEEE. The V end lost 2 bases, the J end lost 2 bases, and 19 bases lay between the germline ends. CDR3 size: 17 residues. CDR3 sequence: CASSFHDGLRSQETQYF. CDR3 sequence (DNA): TGTGCCAGCAGCTTCCACGACGGACTGAGATCGCAAGAGACCCAGTACTTC.

There are a few counts of this clonotype. CDR3 sequence: CASRGREGRNSPLHF. CDR3 nucleotide sequence: TGCGCCAGCAGGGGGAGGGAGGGTCGAAATTCACCCCTCCACTTT. The chain recombines TRBV10-2 with TRBJ1-6, with unresolved D. Germline V gene sequence: CDR1 WSHSY, CDR2 SAAADI. The CDR3 sequence is 15 residues long. V was cut by 6 bases and J by 7 bases, with 16 bases left in between.

The chain joins TRBV6-1 to TRBJ2-7, with 8 bases fitting TRBD2. The CDR3 sequence is 15 residues long. The germline V gene encodes CDR1 MNHNS and CDR2 SASEGT. V trimming: 6 bases; J trimming: 2 bases; junction bases outside the gene matches: 9. The CDR3 region has the DNA TGTGCCAGCAGGGATCCTAGCGGGCTTCCCTACGAGCAGTACTTC. The encoded protein is CASRDPSGLPYEQYF.

The chain couples TRBV20-1 to TRBJ2-7; 10 nucleotides agree with TRBD2. The CDR3 totals 15 residues. V gave up 3 bases and J gave up 7 bases; unmatched junction bases: 12. The germline gives CDR1 DFQATT, CDR2 SNEGSKA (reference sequence). DNA of the CDR3: TGCAGTGCTAGTTGGAGCGGGAGGGCCGGAGGGGAGCAGTACTTC. Protein sequence: CSASWSGRAGGEQYF.

In DNA form, the CDR3 reads TGCGCCAGCAGCTTGGGGGACCCTACTAGCGGGAGGGCCTTAAGAGCTAGCGAGCAGTACTTC. Translated, it gives CASSLGDPTSGRALRASEQYF. This rearrangement joins TRBV5-1 to TRBJ2-7; 13 nucleotides line up with TRBD2. Germline values: CDR1 SGHRS, CDR2 YFSETQ. The CDR3 covers 21 residues. V shed 0 bases and J 6 bases; nucleotides not matched to a gene: 21.

J is TRBJ1-1 and V is TRBV12-3 or TRBV12-4; D not certain. Trimming cost V 5 bases and J 0 bases, with 10 bases left between them. The length of the CDR3 is 14 residues. CDR3 DNA sequence: TGTGCCAGCAGTAAACCAGGCTTGAACACTGAAGCTTTCTTT. Its translation is CASSKPGLNTEAFF.

This clonotype was observed at least ten times. V gene TRBV12-3 or TRBV12-4 combines with J gene TRBJ1-2; D not resolved. V dropped 6 bases and J dropped 4 bases, with 12 bases sitting between them. This CDR3 has 13 residues. The CDR3 region has the DNA TGTGCCAGCAGCCCCGGAGGAACCTATGGCTACACCTTC. Its protein is CASSPGGTYGYTF.

This clonotype was counted only a few times. The rearrangement links TRBV4-2 to TRBJ2-7, with D perhaps assigned TRBD1 or TRBD2 (6 bases each). The CDR3 covers 14 residues. The V and J ends lost 4 bases and 4 bases respectively, with 14 bases between them. CDR1 and CDR2 (germline): LGHNA, YNFKEQ. The CDR3 sequence: CASSRSEGEYEQYF. The CDR3 DNA reads TGTGCCAGCAGCCGGTCGGAGGGGGAATACGAGCAGTACTTC.

This clonotype was counted at least ten times. This sequence joins TRBV4-1 and TRBJ1-1; TRBD1 might be the D (6 bases). The germline V gene encodes CDR1 MGHRA and CDR2 YSYEKL. The V and J ends lost 0 bases and 10 bases respectively, with 15 bases between them. CDR3 length: 14 amino acids. Here the CDR3 DNA reads TGCGCCAGCAGCCAAGACAGGGGAATCACGACAGCTTTCTTT. It yields the protein CASSQDRGITTAFF.

The rearrangement joins TRBV11-2 to TRBJ2-7; TRBD2 aligns across 9 bases. CDR3 length equals 17 residues. Germline CDR1 SGHAT, CDR2 FQNNGV. V lost 5 bases and J lost 0; bases outside the gene matches: 11. The CDR3 sequence: CASSGVVAGVISYEQYF. In DNA, the CDR3 is TGTGCCAGCAGCGGGGTAGTAGCGGGGGTAATCTCCTACGAGCAGTACTTC. The whole variable domain, filled in from reference TRBV11-2 and TRBJ2-7, reads EAGVAQSPRYKIIEKRQSVAFWCNPISGHATLYWYQQILGQGPKLLIQFQNNGVVDDSQLPKDRFSAERLKGVDSTLKIQPAKLEDSAVYLCASSGVVAGVISYEQYFGPGTRLTVT.

This clonotype was seen more than once but under ten times. J is TRBJ2-1 and V is TRBV5-5, with D perhaps matching TRBD2 (5 bases). V was cut by 3 bases and J by 0 bases, with 13 bases left in between. The CDR3 is made up of 16 amino acids. Germline V gene lookup returns CDR1 SGHKS and CDR2 YYEKEE (reference sequence). The CDR3 protein is CASSSPERSSYNEQFF. For the CDR3, the DNA is TGTGCCAGCAGCTCACCCGAGCGGAGCTCCTACAATGAGCAGTTCTTC. The full variable domain, rest sourced from reference TRBV5-5 and TRBJ2-1, is DAGVTQSPTHLIKTRGQQVTLRCSPISGHKSVSWYQQVLGQGPQFIFQYYEKEERGRGNFPDRFSARQFPNYSSELNVNALLLGDSALYLCASSSPERSSYNEQFFGPGTRLTVL.